Described below is a single T cell receptor (beta chain) sequence and its context. Its antigen is unidentified. Ahead of sequencing, the ViraFEST assay grew antigen-specific CD4+ T cells using viral peptide pools. Investigators separated out CD4+ T cells once approximately 9 days of culture had passed. Participants were given two doses of BNT162b2 or mRNA-1273 vaccine. Previously uninfected by SARS-CoV-2, the vaccine recipients also showed negative nucleocapsid antibodies. On day 3 and again on day 7, half the medium was replaced with IL-2 medium. Clones were sequenced by immunoSEQ multiplex PCR, and TCRdb holds only the in-frame ones, with some missing. The sample includes 20,000 to 30,000 clones, 69% seen only once; the top ten take approximately 8%. Trimming cost V 2 bases and J 3 bases; bases outside gene matches: 8. There are 16 residues in the CDR3. CDR1 and CDR2 (germline): SGHKS, YYEKEE (reference sequence).

The source of the sample is a study of vaccination effects on CD4 cells after COVID-19. Across the study: The post-vaccine samples were taken, at the median, 72 days after the second dose.

The V call is TRBV5-5, the J call TRBJ2-3; 8 bases are a match to TRBD1. This sample comprised CD4+ T cells from PBMCs cultured with SARS-CoV-2 spike peptides, obtained after COVID-19 vaccination. This TCR derives from a human donor who received a COVID-19 vaccine. The CDR3 DNA reads as TGTGCCAGCAGCTTCGAACAGGGGGTTGTGACAGATACGCAGTATTTT. Protein sequence: CASSFEQGVVTDTQYF.